This T cell receptor (beta chain) is drawn from a study of blood T cell repertoires in COVID-19. About the research overall: The samples span acute and convalescent COVID-19 from the United States, Italy and Spain.

Some clones are missing from TCRdb's copy, which holds only in-frame ones; the method was immunoSEQ multiplex PCR. The sample yields about 200,000 clones, nearly 90% seen once. With 6 bases removed from V and 5 bases from J, the gap between germline ends came to 8 bases. The germline V gene encodes CDR1 SNHLY and CDR2 FYNNEI. The CDR3 extends over 12 amino acids. This chain uses TRBV2 with TRBJ2-1; D uncertain. Sample: peripheral blood. This sequence was found in a man in his forties or fifties with COVID-19, enrolled during active disease. CDR3 nucleotides: TGTGCCAGCAGGTTTTTCAACAATGAGCAGTTCTTC. As protein: CASRFFNNEQFF.